One and the same sample provided the 17 T cell receptor beta chains below, sequenced in a study of long-term antiretroviral therapy in people with HIV. They ran version v3.0 of the immunoSEQ assay at survey level. Profiled with immunoSEQ multiplex PCR; TCRdb holds only in-frame clones, not every one. The repertoire holds about 25,000 clones, with approximately 86% as singletons. The sequenced sample was unsorted PBMCs, obtained 1.2 years after starting antiretroviral therapy. These receptors were obtained from a man between 50 and 59 years old with HIV.

This chain joins TRBV6-5 and TRBJ1-6; maybe TRBD1 (6 bases). Looked up from germline, CDR1 is MNHEY and CDR2 is SVGAGI. The CDR3 runs 13 residues. The CDR3: CAGGPSYNSPLHF. In nucleotides, the CDR3 is TGTGCGGGGGGCCCCTCCTATAATTCACCCCTCCACTTT.

The rearrangement joins TRBV4-1 to TRBJ1-1; D is unclear. Trimming took off 7 bases at V and 4 bases at J, with 16 bases between the two ends. The CDR3 is 14 amino acids. Germline loops: CDR1 MGHRA, CDR2 YSYEKL. The CDR3 region has the DNA TGCGCCAGCATTAGGACCCTCCCGGGCACTGAAGCTTTCTTT. As protein: CASIRTLPGTEAFF.

This clone was counted only a few times. As DNA, the CDR3 is TGTGCCAGCAGGCCTAGCGGGGGAAACATTCAGTACTTC. The encoded protein is CASRPSGGNIQYF. The chain is built from TRBV7-8 and TRBJ2-4; 10 bases agree with TRBD2. Germline V CDR1 and CDR2: SGHVS, FQNEAQ. The CDR3 totals 13 residues. With 6 bases clipped from V and 6 bases from J, the junction kept 2 bases outside the gene matches.

This chain joins TRBV6-1 and TRBJ2-1; perhaps TRBD1 as D (7 bases). Germline loops: CDR1 MNHNS, CDR2 SASEGT. The CDR3 runs to 12 residues. Written as DNA, the CDR3 is TGTGCGGCCAGGGGGGCGGCTAATGAGCAGTTCTTC. This encodes CAARGAANEQFF.

The V gene is TRBV7-3, the J gene TRBJ1-1; D is unresolved. Germline CDR1 and CDR2: SGHTA and FQGTGA. Trimming took 8 bases from V and 0 from J, leaving 10 bases between them. The CDR3 is made up of 13 amino acids. The CDR3 here is CASSFTVNTEAFF. For the CDR3, the DNA is TGTGCCAGCTCTTTTACTGTGAACACTGAAGCTTTCTTT.

The chain is built from TRBV5-1 and TRBJ1-1; 11 bases agree with TRBD1. The V and J ends lost 5 bases and 1 base, in that order; junction bases with no gene match: 1. Germline V gene sequence: CDR1 SGHRS, CDR2 YFSETQ. This CDR3 has 14 amino acids. The DNA of the CDR3 is TGCGCCAGCAGGGGGACAGGGGGGAACACTGAAGCTTTCTTT. It encodes CASRGTGGNTEAFF.

This clone is a singleton in its sample. The chain employs TRBV18 and TRBJ2-3, with D possibly matching TRBD1 (6 bases). CDR3 length: 13 residues. V was clipped by 3 bases and J by 6 bases, with 10 bases between them. Germline V lookup: CDR1 KGHSH, CDR2 LQKENI. The CDR3 bases are TGTGCCAGCTCACCGGACAGTCCGGATACGCAGTATTTT. As protein: CASSPDSPDTQYF.

The chain carries TRBV27 and TRBJ2-1; no definite D call. Looked up from germline, CDR1 is MNHEY and CDR2 is SMNVEV (reference sequence). The CDR3 consists of 11 residues. Trimming took 1 base from V and 7 from J, leaving 2 bases between them. The DNA for the CDR3 is TGTGCCAGCAGTTTATTTAATGAGCAGTTCTTC. Translation: CASSLFNEQFF.

The CDR3 here is CASSLGRRYGYTF. In nucleotides, the CDR3 is TGCGCCAGCAGCTTGGGCAGGCGATATGGCTACACCTTC. The genes are TRBV5-1 and TRBJ1-2, with no clear D. V was trimmed by 0 bases and J by 5 bases, leaving 8 bases between them. The CDR3 covers 13 residues. Germline CDR1 reads SGHRS; CDR2 reads YFSETQ.

V gene TRBV7-8 combines with J gene TRBJ1-1; D gene unclear. Trimming took 5 bases from V and 0 from J, leaving 13 bases between them. The germline V gene encodes CDR1 SGHVS and CDR2 FQNEAQ. The CDR3 length is 15 residues. CDR3 DNA: TGTGCCAGCAGCGCCTGGACGGGCGTGAACACTGAAGCTTTCTTT. Translation gives CASSAWTGVNTEAFF.

This clone was found once. The J gene is TRBJ1-3, the V gene TRBV7-9, with TRBD1 matching 7 bases. The V gene end was trimmed by 2 bases and the J gene end by 3 bases; junction bases not matched to a gene: 7. CDR3 length: 16 amino acids. Looked up from germline, CDR1 is SEHNR and CDR2 is FQNEAQ (reference sequence). CDR3 DNA: TGTGCCAGCAGCTTACTCCGGGACAGATATGGAAACACCATATATTTT. Translation gives CASSLLRDRYGNTIYF. Filled out from reference TRBV7-9 and TRBJ1-3, the complete variable domain reads DTGVSQNPRHKITKRGQNVTFRCDPISEHNRLYWYRQTLGQGPEFLTYFQNEAQLEKSRLLSDRFSAERPKGSFSTLEIQRTEQGDSAMYLCASSLLRDRYGNTIYFGEGSWLTVV.

This sequence joins TRBV9 and TRBJ2-5; TRBD2 matches 7 bases. Germline V gene lookup returns CDR1 SGDLS and CDR2 YYNGEE. The length of the CDR3 is 17 residues. V shed 4 bases, J shed 0 bases, and the junction held 12 bases outside the gene matches. CDR3 in DNA: TGTGCCAGCAGCCCTGAAGATCGAGCGGGATACCAAGAGACCCAGTACTTC. Encoded protein: CASSPEDRAGYQETQYF.

CDR3 bases: TGTGCCAGCAGTTACTCTGGGCCCAACCAGGGCGAGCAGTACTTC. Protein: CASSYSGPNQGEQYF. This sequence joins TRBV6-6 and TRBJ2-7; perhaps TRBD1 as D (5 bases). Germline CDR1 MNHNY, CDR2 SVGAGI (reference sequence). The V gene lost 0 bases and the J gene lost 6 bases, with 15 bases spanning the gap. This CDR3 has 15 amino acids.

CDR3 coding DNA: TGTGCCAGCAGCCAAGCAACCAGAAGGGGGTGGGATACGCAGTATTTT. It encodes CASSQATRRGWDTQYF. The chain has TRBV9 and TRBJ2-3; D is perhaps TRBD1 (6 bases). V lost 4 bases and J 6 bases, leaving 21 bases between the germline ends. Germline loops: CDR1 SGDLS, CDR2 YYNGEE. The CDR3 is 16 residues long.

V gene TRBV28 combines with J gene TRBJ2-7; D is unclear. This CDR3 has 12 residues. Germline V lookup: CDR1 MDHEN, CDR2 SYDVKM. V lost 6 bases and J 1 base, leaving 7 bases between the germline ends. CDR3 region: CASSSLSYEQYF. DNA of the CDR3: TGTGCCAGCAGCAGTCTTTCCTACGAGCAGTACTTC.

The rearrangement joins TRBV5-1 to TRBJ1-4; no reliable D call. Germline lookup yields CDR1 SGHRS and CDR2 YFSETQ. This CDR3 has 15 amino acids. Trimming removed 0 bases at V and 3 bases at J, with 9 bases between. DNA for the CDR3: TGCGCCAGCAGCTTGGGTGGGGTCGCTAATGAAAAACTGTTTTTT. This codes for CASSLGGVANEKLFF.

The gene calls are TRBV13 and TRBJ1-1; 8 bases agree with TRBD1. With 3 bases clipped from V and 1 base from J, the junction kept 1 base outside the gene matches. The CDR3 has 14 residues. Germline assignment: CDR1 PRHDT and CDR2 FYEKMQ (reference sequence). In DNA, the CDR3 is TGTGCCAGCAGCTTTGGGACAGGGAACACTGAAGCTTTCTTT. It yields the protein CASSFGTGNTEAFF. The full variable domain, rest sourced from reference TRBV13 and TRBJ1-1, is AAGVIQSPRHLIKEKRETATLKCYPIPRHDTVYWYQQGPGQDPQFLISFYEKMQSDKGSIPDRFSAQQFSDYHSELNMSSLELGDSALYFCASSFGTGNTEAFFGQGTRLTVV.